This is a list of T cell receptor beta chains from one sample in a study of blood T cell repertoires in COVID-19. Clones were read by immunoSEQ multiplex PCR, and TCRdb kept only the in-frame ones, dropping some. The sample has roughly 400,000 clones; under 90% are singletons. The sequencing sample was made of PBMCs or T cells enriched from blood (not recorded which). The receptors shown here come from a young woman who had recovered from COVID-19. Each CDR3 is given with its conserved first and last residue. The order of the fields is clone size, D gene, V gene, J gene, CDR3 DNA, CDR3 protein. The D gene is left open where the match is weak. Size tells how often a clone was seen (once, few, many) or the class of an expanded clone, and some rows leave it out.

few	-	TRBV19	TRBJ1-5	TGTGCCAGTAGAGACCAGGGGCTTCAGCCCCAGCATTTT	CASRDQGLQPQHF
-	-	TRBV7-2	TRBJ2-2	TGTGCCAGCAACTCCGACTCCTCCACCGGGGAGCTGTTTTTT	CASNSDSSTGELFF
-	-	TRBV5-5	TRBJ1-5	TGTGCCAGCAGCTCCGGGACTCCGAGCAATCAGCCCCAGCATTTT	CASSSGTPSNQPQHF
-	-	TRBV7-2	TRBJ1-6	TGTGCCAGCAGCTTAGAATCAGGGCAGAATTCACCCCTCCACTTT	CASSLESGQNSPLHF
-	-	TRBV9	TRBJ1-1	TGTGCCAGCAGCACCCGGTGGGGGGGGCCCGGTAAGAACACTGAAGCTTTCTTT	CASSTRWGGPGKNTEAFF
few	TRBD2	TRBV27	TRBJ2-2	TGTGCCAGCAGTTCCTGGCTAGCGGTGAACACCGGGGAGCTGTTTTTT	CASSSWLAVNTGELFF
few	-	TRBV5-8	TRBJ1-4	TGTGCCAGCACTAAACGGGAAAAACTGTTTTTT	CASTKREKLFF
once	-	TRBV9	TRBJ1-5	TGTGCCAGCAGCGTAGGGCAGGATCAGCCCCAGCATTTT	CASSVGQDQPQHF
-	TRBD1	TRBV5-1	TRBJ1-2	TGCGCCAGCAGCTTGTCGACAGGGGGCGATGGCTACACCTTC	CASSLSTGGDGYTF
-	-	TRBV12-3/TRBV12-4	TRBJ1-2	TGTGCCAGCAGCGTAGACAGAGTAGGCGGCTACACCTTC	CASSVDRVGGYTF
-	-	TRBV30	TRBJ1-5	TGTGCCTGGAATTTATGGGAGGAGCCCCAGCATTTT	CAWNLWEEPQHF
once	TRBD1	TRBV19	TRBJ1-6	TGTGCCAGTACCCGGACAGGCATCTTCGATAATTCACCCCTCCACTTT	CASTRTGIFDNSPLHF
-	TRBD2	TRBV27	TRBJ2-7	TGTGCCAGCAGTCCCCGGGGGGGAGCAACCACCTACGAGCAGTACTTC	CASSPRGGATTYEQYF
-	-	TRBV7-2	TRBJ2-7	TGTGCCAGCAGGCGAGGGGGGGCGGAAGTATCCTACGAGCAGTACTTC	CASRRGGAEVSYEQYF
few	TRBD1	TRBV5-1	TRBJ2-1	TGCGCCAGCAGCTTGGGGGGACAGATAAACAATGAGCAGTTCTTC	CASSLGGQINNEQFF
-	-	TRBV7-9	TRBJ1-1	TGTGCCAGCACCCCGATCGGAGGCGTTGAAGCTTTCTTT	CASTPIGGVEAFF
-	-	TRBV13	TRBJ1-5	TGTGCCAGCAGCTATTTAAATCAGCCCCAGCATTTT	CASSYLNQPQHF
once	-	TRBV11-2	TRBJ1-2	TGTGCCAGCAGCACTTCAGGGAGGGCGGACTATGGCTACACCTTC	CASSTSGRADYGYTF
-	-	TRBV12-3/TRBV12-4	TRBJ1-4	TGTGCCACCCGGGAGTCAACTAATGAAAAACTGTTTTTT	CATRESTNEKLFF
-	-	TRBV9	TRBJ1-6	TGTGCCAGCAGCGCGGCAGGGTTTAATTCACCCCTCCACTTT	CASSAAGFNSPLHF
-	TRBD2	TRBV28	TRBJ2-7	TGTGCCAGCAGCCCTACGTACCGGGAGGGAACCTACGAGCAGTACTTC	CASSPTYREGTYEQYF
once	-	TRBV6-5	TRBJ1-3	TGTGGAGTAGGAGAGTACTCTGGAAACACCATATATTTT	CGVGEYSGNTIYF
-	TRBD2	TRBV11-2	TRBJ2-1	TGTGCCAGCAGCCTCGGACTAGCGGGAGGGCCCGGGGGTGAGCAGTTCTTC	CASSLGLAGGPGGEQFF
-	TRBD1	TRBV5-4	TRBJ1-1	TGTGCCAGCATCGACAGGGGCGGTAACACTGAAGCTTTCTTT	CASIDRGGNTEAFF
-	-	TRBV13	TRBJ1-1	TGTGCCAGCAGCTTATTTCGAGGGACTGAAGCTTTCTTT	CASSLFRGTEAFF
-	TRBD1	TRBV2	TRBJ1-5	TGTGCCAGCAGCGCACAGGGGGTCAGCAATCAGCCCCAGCATTTT	CASSAQGVSNQPQHF
-	-	TRBV24-1	TRBJ2-1	TGTGCCACCAGTGTTGGGGAGGCGCAGTTCTTC	CATSVGEAQFF
-	-	TRBV7-9	TRBJ2-1	TGTGCCAGCAGCTTAGCCGGTGCTAGTGAGCAGTTCTTC	CASSLAGASEQFF
-	-	TRBV10-3	TRBJ1-1	TGTGCCATCAGTGCAGGGGCCGCGGCTGAAGCTTTCTTT	CAISAGAAAEAFF
-	-	TRBV11-2	TRBJ2-7	TGTGCCAGCAGCTTAGTCGGAGGGCTTCTCCACGAGCAGTACTTC	CASSLVGGLLHEQYF
-	-	TRBV5-1	TRBJ2-5	TGCGCCAGCAGCTTGGTTGGGCAGGTATTTATCGAGACCCAGTACTTC	CASSLVGQVFIETQYF
-	-	TRBV6-5	TRBJ2-3	TGTGCCAGCATGATACTAGGATTCTGCACAGATACGCAGTATTTT	CASMILGFCTDTQYF
-	-	TRBV7-9	TRBJ2-3	TGTGCCAGCAGCTTACCCACAGGCCTAAGCACAGATACGCAGTATTTT	CASSLPTGLSTDTQYF
-	TRBD1	TRBV4-2	TRBJ2-3	TGTGCCAGCAGCCAAGTCAAGGGACAGACTACAGATACGCAGTATTTT	CASSQVKGQTTDTQYF
-	-	TRBV9	TRBJ1-6	TGTGCCAGCAGCGTGGGACAAGGAATATCACCCCTCCACTTT	CASSVGQGISPLHF
-	-	TRBV27	TRBJ1-5	TGTGCCAGCAGTTCCCGTGGCCCCAGTAATTACAATCAGCCCCAGCATTTT	CASSSRGPSNYNQPQHF
-	-	TRBV28	TRBJ2-1	TGTGCCAGCAGTTTCACTAGCTACAATGAGCAGTTCTTC	CASSFTSYNEQFF
few	TRBD1	TRBV27	TRBJ1-6	TGTGCCAGCAGTCTACAGGGGGTCGGTTCACCCCTCCACTTT	CASSLQGVGSPLHF
-	-	TRBV30	TRBJ1-1	TGTGCCTGGAGACTCGGCCCCGGGACTGAAGCTTTCTTT	CAWRLGPGTEAFF
-	TRBD2	TRBV13	TRBJ2-7	TGTGCCAGCAGCTCGGGGGGGACTAGCGGTTGGGAGCAGTACTTC	CASSSGGTSGWEQYF
-	-	TRBV28	TRBJ1-2	TGTGCCAGCAGTTTAGGGCCCCAAACTTATGGCTACACCTTC	CASSLGPQTYGYTF
-	-	TRBV9	TRBJ1-2	TGTGCCAGCAGCTCTACCCTAAACTACACCTTC	CASSSTLNYTF
once	-	TRBV7-2	TRBJ1-6	TGTGCCAGCAGCGTCGCCTATAATTCACCCCTCCACTTT	CASSVAYNSPLHF
-	-	TRBV30	TRBJ2-1	TGTGCCTGGAGTGTAACGAGGGGAGGAGGTGAGCAGTTCTTC	CAWSVTRGGGEQFF
-	-	TRBV5-1	TRBJ1-5	TGCGCCAGCAGCCAGCCGGCTCAGGGTGGCAATCAGCCCCAGCATTTT	CASSQPAQGGNQPQHF
-	-	TRBV7-2	TRBJ1-6	TGTGCCAGCAGCCAAGGCGGTGGAGTCGGTTCACCCCTCCACTTT	CASSQGGGVGSPLHF
-	TRBD1	TRBV18	TRBJ1-3	TGTGCCAGCTCACCCAGCACCCGGGACAGGGACACCATATATTTT	CASSPSTRDRDTIYF
-	-	TRBV18	TRBJ1-5	TGTGCCAGCTCACCAACCTCGGGACTGGCGGATCAGCCCCAGCATTTT	CASSPTSGLADQPQHF
-	TRBD1	TRBV30	TRBJ1-4	TGTGCTTCTTCCAGGGGGCAAGGTGAAAAACTGTTTTTT	CASSRGQGEKLFF